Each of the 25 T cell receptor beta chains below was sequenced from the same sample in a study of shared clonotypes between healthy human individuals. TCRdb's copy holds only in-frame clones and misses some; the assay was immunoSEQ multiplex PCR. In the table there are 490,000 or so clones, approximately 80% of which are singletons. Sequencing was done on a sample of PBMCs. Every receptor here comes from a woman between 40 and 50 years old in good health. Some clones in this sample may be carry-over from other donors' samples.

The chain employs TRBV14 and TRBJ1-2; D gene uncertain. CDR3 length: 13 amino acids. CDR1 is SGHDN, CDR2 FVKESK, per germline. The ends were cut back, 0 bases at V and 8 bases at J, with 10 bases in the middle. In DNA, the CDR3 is TGTGCCAGCAGCCAAGAGTCGGTACGGGGCTACACCTTC. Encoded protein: CASSQESVRGYTF.

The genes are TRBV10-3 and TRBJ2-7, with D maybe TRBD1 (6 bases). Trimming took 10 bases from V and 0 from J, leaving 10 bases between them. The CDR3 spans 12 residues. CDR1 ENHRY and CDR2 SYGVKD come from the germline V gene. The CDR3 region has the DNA TGTGCCACCCGGGACACCTCCTACGAGCAGTACTTC. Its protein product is CATRDTSYEQYF.

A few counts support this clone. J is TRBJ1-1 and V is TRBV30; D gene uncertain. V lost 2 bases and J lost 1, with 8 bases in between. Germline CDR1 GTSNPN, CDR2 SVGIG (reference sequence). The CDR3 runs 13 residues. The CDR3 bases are TGTGCCTGGAGTCAAAACCCGAACACTGAAGCTTTCTTT. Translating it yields CAWSQNPNTEAFF.

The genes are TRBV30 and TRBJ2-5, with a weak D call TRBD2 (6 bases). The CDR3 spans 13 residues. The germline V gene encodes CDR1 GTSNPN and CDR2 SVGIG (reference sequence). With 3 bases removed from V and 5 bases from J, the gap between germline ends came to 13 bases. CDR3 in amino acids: CAWSLTSLETQYF. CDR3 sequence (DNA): TGTGCCTGGAGCCTGACTAGTCTGGAGACCCAGTACTTC. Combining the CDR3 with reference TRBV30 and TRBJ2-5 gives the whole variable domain SQTIHQWPATLVQPVGSPLSLECTVEGTSNPNLYWYRQAAGRGLQLLFYSVGIGQISSEVPQNLSASRPQDRQFILSSKKLLLSDSGFYLCAWSLTSLETQYFGPGTRLLVL.

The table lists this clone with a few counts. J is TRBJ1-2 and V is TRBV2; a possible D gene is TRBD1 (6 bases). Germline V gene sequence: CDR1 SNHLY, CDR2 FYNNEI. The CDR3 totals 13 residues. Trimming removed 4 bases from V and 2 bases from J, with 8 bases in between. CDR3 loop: CASSGGQNYGYTF. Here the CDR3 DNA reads TGTGCCAGCAGTGGGGGGCAGAACTATGGCTACACCTTC.

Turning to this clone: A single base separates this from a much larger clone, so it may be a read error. This CDR3 is CASRPGLAGTDTQYF. Written as DNA, the CDR3 is TGTGCCAGCAGGCCGGGACTAGCGGGAACAGATACGCAGTATTTT. The J gene is TRBJ2-3, the V gene TRBV2; 13 positions match TRBD2. Germline V gives CDR1 SNHLY, CDR2 FYNNEI. V trimming: 6 bases; J trimming: 3 bases; junction bases outside the gene matches: 3. The CDR3 length is 15 residues.

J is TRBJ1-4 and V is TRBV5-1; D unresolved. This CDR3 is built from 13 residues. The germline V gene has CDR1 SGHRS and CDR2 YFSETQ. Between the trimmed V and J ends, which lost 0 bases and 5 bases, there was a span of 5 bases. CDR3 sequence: CASSLGANEKLFF. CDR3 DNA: TGCGCCAGCAGCTTGGGCGCGAATGAAAAACTGTTTTTT.

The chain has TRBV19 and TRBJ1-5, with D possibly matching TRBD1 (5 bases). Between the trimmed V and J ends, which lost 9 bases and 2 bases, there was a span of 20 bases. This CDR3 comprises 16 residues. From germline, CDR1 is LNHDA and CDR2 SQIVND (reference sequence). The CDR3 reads CASGGERGIGNQPQHF. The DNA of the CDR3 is TGTGCCAGCGGAGGCGAGAGGGGAATAGGCAATCAGCCCCAGCATTTT.

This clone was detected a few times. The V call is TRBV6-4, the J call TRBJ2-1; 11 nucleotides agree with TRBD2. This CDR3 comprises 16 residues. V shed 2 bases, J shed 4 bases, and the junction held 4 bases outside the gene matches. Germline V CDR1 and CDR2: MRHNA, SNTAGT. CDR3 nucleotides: TGTGCCAGCAGTGACACGACTAGCGGGGAGTACAATGAGCAGTTCTTC. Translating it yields CASSDTTSGEYNEQFF.

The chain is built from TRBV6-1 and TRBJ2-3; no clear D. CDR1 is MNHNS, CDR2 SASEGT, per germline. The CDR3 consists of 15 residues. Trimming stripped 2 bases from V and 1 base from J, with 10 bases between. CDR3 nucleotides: TGTGCCAGCAGTGAACCAGGAGCTGGCACAGATACGCAGTATTTT. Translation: CASSEPGAGTDTQYF.

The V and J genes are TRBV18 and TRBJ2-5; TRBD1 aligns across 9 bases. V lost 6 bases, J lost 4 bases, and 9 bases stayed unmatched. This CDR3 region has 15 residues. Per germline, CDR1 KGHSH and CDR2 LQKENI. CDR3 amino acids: CASSPGTGMRETQYF. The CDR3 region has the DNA TGTGCCAGCTCTCCCGGGACAGGGATGCGAGAGACCCAGTACTTC. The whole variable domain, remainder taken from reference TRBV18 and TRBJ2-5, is NAGVMQNPRHLVRRRGQEARLRCSPMKGHSHVYWYRQLPEEGLKFMVYLQKENIIDESGMPKERFSAEFPKEGPSILRIQQVVRGDSAAYFCASSPGTGMRETQYFGPGTRLLVL.

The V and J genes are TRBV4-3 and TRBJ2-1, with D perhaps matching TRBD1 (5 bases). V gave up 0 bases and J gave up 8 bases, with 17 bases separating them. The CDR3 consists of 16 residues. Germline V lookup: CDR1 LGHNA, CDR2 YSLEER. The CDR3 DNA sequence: TGCGCCAGCAGCCAAGAGGACACGGCTACTCCGCATGAGCAGTTCTTC. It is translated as CASSQEDTATPHEQFF.

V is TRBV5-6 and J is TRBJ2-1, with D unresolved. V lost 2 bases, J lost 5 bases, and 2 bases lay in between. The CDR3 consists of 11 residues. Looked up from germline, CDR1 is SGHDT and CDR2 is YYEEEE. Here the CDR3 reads CASSLDNEQFF. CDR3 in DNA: TGTGCCAGCAGCTTAGACAATGAGCAGTTCTTC.

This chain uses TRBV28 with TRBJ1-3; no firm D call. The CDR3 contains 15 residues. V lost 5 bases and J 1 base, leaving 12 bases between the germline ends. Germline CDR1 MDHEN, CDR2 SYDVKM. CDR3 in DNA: TGTGCCAGCAGTAGTCGGGCGGGGTCTGGAAACACCATATATTTT. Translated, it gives CASSSRAGSGNTIYF.

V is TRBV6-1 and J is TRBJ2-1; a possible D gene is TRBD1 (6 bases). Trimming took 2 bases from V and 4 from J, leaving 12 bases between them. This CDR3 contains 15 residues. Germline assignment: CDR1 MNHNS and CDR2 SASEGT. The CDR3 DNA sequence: TGTGCCAGCAGTGAACAGACGGGGACATACAATGAGCAGTTCTTC. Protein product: CASSEQTGTYNEQFF.

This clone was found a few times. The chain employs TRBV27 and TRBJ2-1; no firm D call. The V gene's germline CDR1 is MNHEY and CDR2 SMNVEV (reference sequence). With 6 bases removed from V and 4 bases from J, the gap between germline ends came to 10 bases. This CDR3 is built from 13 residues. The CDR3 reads CASSPTLYNEQFF. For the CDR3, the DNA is TGTGCCAGCAGCCCTACCCTGTACAATGAGCAGTTCTTC.

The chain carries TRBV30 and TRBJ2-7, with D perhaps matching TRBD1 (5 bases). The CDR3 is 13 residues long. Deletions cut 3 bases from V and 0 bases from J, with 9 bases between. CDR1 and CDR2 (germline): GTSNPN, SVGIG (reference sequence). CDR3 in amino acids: CAWRSRASYEQYF. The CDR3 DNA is TGTGCCTGGAGAAGCAGGGCCTCCTACGAGCAGTACTTC.

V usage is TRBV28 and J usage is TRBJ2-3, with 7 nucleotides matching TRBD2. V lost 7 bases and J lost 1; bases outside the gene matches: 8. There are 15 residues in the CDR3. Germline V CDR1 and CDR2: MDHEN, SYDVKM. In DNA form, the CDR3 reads TGTGCCAGCACCCAGGAGGGAGGGGGCACAGATACGCAGTATTTT. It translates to CASTQEGGGTDTQYF.

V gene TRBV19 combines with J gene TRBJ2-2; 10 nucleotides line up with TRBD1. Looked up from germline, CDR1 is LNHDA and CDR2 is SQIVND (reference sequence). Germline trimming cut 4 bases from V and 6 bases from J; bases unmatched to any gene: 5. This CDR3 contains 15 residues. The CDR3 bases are TGTGCCAGTAGTACGACAGGGGGCGGTTCCGGGGAGCTGTTTTTT. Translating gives CASSTTGGGSGELFF.

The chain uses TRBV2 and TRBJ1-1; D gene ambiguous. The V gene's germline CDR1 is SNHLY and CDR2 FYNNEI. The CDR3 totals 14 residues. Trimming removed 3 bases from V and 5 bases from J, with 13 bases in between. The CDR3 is CASSDKRHSTEAFF. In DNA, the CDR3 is TGTGCCAGCAGTGATAAGCGACATTCAACTGAAGCTTTCTTT.

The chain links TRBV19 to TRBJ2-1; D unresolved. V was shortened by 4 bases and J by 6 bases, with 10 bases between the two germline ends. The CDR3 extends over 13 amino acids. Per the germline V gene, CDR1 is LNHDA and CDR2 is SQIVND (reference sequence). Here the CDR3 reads CASSTRPPNEQFF. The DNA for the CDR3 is TGTGCCAGTAGTACCCGACCGCCCAATGAGCAGTTCTTC.

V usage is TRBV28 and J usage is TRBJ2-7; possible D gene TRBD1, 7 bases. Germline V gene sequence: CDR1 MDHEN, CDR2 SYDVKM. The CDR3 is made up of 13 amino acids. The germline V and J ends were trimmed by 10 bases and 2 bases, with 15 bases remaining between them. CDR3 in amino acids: CATLRGDTYEQYF. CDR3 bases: TGTGCCACCCTCAGGGGGGATACCTACGAGCAGTACTTC.

DNA for the CDR3: TGTGCCTGGAGTTTCCACGGACAGGGGCAAGAGACCCAGTACTTC. It codes for CAWSFHGQGQETQYF. The chain is built from TRBV30 and TRBJ2-5; 9 bases align to TRBD1. J was trimmed by 2 bases and V by 2 bases; bases with no gene match: 6. The CDR3 covers 15 residues. CDR1 and CDR2 from the germline V gene are GTSNPN and SVGIG (reference sequence). Complete variable domain (other parts from reference TRBV30 and TRBJ2-5): SQTIHQWPATLVQPVGSPLSLECTVEGTSNPNLYWYRQAAGRGLQLLFYSVGIGQISSEVPQNLSASRPQDRQFILSSKKLLLSDSGFYLCAWSFHGQGQETQYFGPGTRLLVL.

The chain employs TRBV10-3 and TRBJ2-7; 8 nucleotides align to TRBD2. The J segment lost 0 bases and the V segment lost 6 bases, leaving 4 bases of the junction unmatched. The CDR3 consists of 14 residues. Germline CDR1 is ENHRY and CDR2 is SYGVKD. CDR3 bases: TGTGCCATCAGGTCGAGCGGGAGCTCCTACGAGCAGTACTTC. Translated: CAIRSSGSSYEQYF.

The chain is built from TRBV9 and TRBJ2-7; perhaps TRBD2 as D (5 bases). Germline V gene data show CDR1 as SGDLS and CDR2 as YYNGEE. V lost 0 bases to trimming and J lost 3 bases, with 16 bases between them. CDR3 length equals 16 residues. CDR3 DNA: TGTGCCAGCAGCGTAGGTGAGGGAATGGAGTACTACGAGCAGTACTTC. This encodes CASSVGEGMEYYEQYF.